This TCR beta chain emerged from a study of OX40 agonist ivuxolimab in advanced cancers. About the research overall: Dosing consisted of intravenous ivuxolimab at 0.01 to 10 mg/kg every 2 weeks.

V lost 3 bases and J lost 3, with 11 bases in between. The CDR3 runs to 14 residues. Germline-derived CDR1 and CDR2 are LNHNV and YYDKDF (reference sequence). Method: immunoSEQ multiplex PCR; TCRdb's copy keeps in-frame clones and lacks some. This table holds tens of thousands of clones, approximately 90% found once. This chain uses TRBV15 with TRBJ1-2, with D tentatively TRBD1 (5 bases). The TCR sequence derives from an adult with an advanced solid tumor such as melanoma, head and neck, liver or kidney cancer. Sequenced here: CD4+ or CD8+ T cells sorted from blood, sampled in a trial of the OX40 agonist ivuxolimab. The CDR3 DNA is TGTGCCACCAGCAGGGAACTAGGGGACTATGGCTACACCTTC. Its translation: CATSRELGDYGYTF.